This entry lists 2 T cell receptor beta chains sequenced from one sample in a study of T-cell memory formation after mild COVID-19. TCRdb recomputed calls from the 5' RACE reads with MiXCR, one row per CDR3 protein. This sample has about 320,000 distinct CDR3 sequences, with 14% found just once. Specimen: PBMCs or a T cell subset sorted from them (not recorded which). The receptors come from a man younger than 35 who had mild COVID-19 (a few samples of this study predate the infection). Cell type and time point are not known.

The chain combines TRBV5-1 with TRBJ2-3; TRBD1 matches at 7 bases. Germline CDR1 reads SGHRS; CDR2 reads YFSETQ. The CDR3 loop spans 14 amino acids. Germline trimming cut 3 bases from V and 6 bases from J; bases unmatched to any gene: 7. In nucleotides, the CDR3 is TGCGCCAGCAGCTGGGGGACAGTTATGGATACGCAGTATTTT. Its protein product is CASSWGTVMDTQYF.

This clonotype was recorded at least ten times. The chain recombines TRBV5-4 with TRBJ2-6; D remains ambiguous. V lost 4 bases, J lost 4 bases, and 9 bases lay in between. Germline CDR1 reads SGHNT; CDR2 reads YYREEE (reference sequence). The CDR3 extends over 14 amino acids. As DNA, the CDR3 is TGTGCCAGCAGCGCCGGTCCCGGGGCCAACGTCCTGACTTTC. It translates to CASSAGPGANVLTF.